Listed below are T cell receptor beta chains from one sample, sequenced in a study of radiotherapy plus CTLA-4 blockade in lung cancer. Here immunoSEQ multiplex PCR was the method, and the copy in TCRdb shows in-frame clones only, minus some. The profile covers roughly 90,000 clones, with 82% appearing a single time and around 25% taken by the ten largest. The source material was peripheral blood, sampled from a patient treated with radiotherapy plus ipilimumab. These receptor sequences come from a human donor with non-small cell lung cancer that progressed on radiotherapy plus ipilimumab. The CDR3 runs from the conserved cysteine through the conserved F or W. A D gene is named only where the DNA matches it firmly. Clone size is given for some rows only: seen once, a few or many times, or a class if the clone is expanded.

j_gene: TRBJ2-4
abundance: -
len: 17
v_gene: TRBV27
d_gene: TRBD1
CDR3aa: CASSGDRDTLAKNIQYF
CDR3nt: TGTGCCAGCAGCGGGGACAGGGACACCCTAGCCAAAAACATTCAGTACTTC

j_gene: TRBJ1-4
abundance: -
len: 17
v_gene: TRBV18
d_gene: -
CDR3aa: CASSQDGRSPTNEKLFF
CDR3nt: TGTGCCAGCTCACAAGATGGACGCTCCCCAACTAATGAAAAACTGTTTTTT

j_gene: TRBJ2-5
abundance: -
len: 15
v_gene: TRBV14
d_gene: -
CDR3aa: CASSQEWAAQETQYF
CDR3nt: TGTGCCAGCAGCCAAGAATGGGCGGCTCAAGAGACCCAGTACTTC

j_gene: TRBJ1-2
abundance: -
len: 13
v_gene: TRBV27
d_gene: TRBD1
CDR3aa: CASSDNRGQGYTF
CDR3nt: TGTGCCAGCAGTGACAACAGGGGGCAGGGCTACACCTTC

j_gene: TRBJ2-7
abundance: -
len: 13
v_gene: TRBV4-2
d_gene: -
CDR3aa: CASSPYRVREQYF
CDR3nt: TGTGCCAGCAGCCCTTACAGGGTTCGCGAGCAGTACTTC

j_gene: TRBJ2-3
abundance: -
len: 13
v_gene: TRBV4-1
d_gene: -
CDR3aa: CASSRPSADTQYF
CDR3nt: TGCGCCAGCAGCCGGCCGTCAGCAGATACGCAGTACTTT

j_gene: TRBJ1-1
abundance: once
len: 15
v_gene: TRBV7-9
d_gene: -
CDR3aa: CASSPFGGPWTEAFF
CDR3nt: TGTGCCAGCAGCCCTTTTGGAGGTCCTTGGACTGAAGCTTTCTTT

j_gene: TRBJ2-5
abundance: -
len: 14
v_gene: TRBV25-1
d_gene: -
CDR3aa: CASSEAGRQETQYF
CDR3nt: TGTGCCAGCAGTGAAGCCGGCAGGCAAGAGACCCAGTACTTC

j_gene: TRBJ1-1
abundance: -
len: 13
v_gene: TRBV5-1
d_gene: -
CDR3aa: CASSLGGVTEAFF
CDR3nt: TGCGCCAGCAGCTTGGGAGGGGTTACTGAAGCTTTCTTT

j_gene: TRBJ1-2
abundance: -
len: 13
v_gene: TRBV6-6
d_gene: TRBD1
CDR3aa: CASSNLPDRGSTF
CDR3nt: TGTGCCAGCAGCAACCTACCCGACAGGGGTTCGACCTTC

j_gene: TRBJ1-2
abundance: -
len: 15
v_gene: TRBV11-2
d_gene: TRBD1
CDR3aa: CASSSGQGLAYGYTF
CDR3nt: TGTGCCAGCAGCTCAGGACAGGGATTGGCCTATGGCTACACCTTC

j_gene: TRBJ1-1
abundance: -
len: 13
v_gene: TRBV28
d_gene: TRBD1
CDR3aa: CASSLGQKSGAFF
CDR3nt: TGTGCCAGCAGTTTGGGACAGAAAAGCGGAGCTTTCTTT

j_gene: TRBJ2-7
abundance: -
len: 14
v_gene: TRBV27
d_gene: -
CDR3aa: CASRLTGATYEQYF
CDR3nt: TGTGCCAGCAGGTTAACCGGGGCCACCTACGAGCAGTACTTC

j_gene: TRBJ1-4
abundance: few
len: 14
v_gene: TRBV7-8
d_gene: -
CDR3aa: CASSLTATNEKLFF
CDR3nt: TGTGCCAGCAGCTTAACTGCAACTAATGAAAAACTGTTTTTT

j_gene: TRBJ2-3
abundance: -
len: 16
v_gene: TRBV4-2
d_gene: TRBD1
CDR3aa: CASSQGWDRGLDTQYF
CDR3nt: TGTGCCAGCAGCCAGGGCTGGGACAGGGGTTTAGATACGCAGTATTTT

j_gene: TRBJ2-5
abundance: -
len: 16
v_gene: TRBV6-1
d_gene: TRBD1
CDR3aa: CASSEGDRGNQETQYF
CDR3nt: TGTGCCAGCAGTGAAGGGGACAGGGGGAACCAAGAGACCCAGTACTTC

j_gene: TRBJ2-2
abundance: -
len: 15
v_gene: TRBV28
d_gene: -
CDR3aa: CASNTGTESTGELFF
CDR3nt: TGTGCCAGCAACACCGGGACGGAGAGCACCGGGGAGCTGTTTTTT

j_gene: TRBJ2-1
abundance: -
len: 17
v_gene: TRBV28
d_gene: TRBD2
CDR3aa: CASSLRTSGSRGNEQFF
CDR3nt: TGTGCCAGCAGTTTAAGGACTAGCGGGAGTCGGGGGAATGAGCAGTTCTTC

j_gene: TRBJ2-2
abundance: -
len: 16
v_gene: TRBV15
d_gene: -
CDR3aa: CATSRDYGTNTGELFF
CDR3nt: TGTGCCACCAGCAGAGATTACGGTACGAACACCGGGGAGCTGTTTTTT

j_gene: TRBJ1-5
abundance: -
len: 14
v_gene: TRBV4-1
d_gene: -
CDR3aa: CASSQEGGNQPQHF
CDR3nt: TGCGCCAGCAGCCAAGAGGGCGGAAATCAGCCCCAGCATTTT

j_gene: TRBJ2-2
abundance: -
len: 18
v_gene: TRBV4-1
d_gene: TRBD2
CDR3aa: CASSQGGLAGEGTGELFF
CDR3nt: TGCGCCAGCAGCCAGGGGGGACTAGCGGGAGAGGGAACCGGGGAGCTGTTTTTT

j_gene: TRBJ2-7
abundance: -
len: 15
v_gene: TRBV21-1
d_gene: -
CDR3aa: CASSKSESGRGEQYF
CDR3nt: TGTGCCAGCAGCAAATCGGAAAGCGGGAGGGGGGAGCAGTACTTC

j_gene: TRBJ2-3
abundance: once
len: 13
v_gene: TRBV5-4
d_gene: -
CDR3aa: CASSLGRTDTQYF
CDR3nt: TGTGCCAGCAGCTTGGGCCGCACAGATACGCAGTATTTT

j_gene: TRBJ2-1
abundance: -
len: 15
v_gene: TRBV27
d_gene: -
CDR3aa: CASSFPGSSYNEQFF
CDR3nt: TGTGCCAGCAGTTTCCCGGGGTCATCCTACAATGAGCAGTTCTTC

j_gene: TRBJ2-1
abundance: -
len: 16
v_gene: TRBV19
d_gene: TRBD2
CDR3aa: CASSPRSGSSYNEQFF
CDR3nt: TGTGCCAGTAGTCCTCGAAGCGGGAGCTCCTACAATGAGCAGTTCTTC

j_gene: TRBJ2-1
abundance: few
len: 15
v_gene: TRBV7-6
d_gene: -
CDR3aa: CASSLAGSSYNEQFF
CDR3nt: TGTGCCAGCAGCTTAGCGGGAAGCTCCTACAATGAGCAGTTCTTC

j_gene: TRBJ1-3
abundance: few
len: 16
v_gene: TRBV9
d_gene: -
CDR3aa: CASSVESRGAGNTIYF
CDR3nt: TGTGCCAGCAGCGTAGAGTCCAGGGGAGCTGGAAACACCATATATTTT

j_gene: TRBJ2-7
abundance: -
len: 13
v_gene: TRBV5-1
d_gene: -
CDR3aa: CASSQGLTYEQYF
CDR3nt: TGCGCCAGCAGCCAGGGACTTACCTACGAGCAGTACTTC

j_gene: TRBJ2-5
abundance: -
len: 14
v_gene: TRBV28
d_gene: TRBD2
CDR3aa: CASSLRGGQETQYF
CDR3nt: TGTGCCAGCAGTTTACGCGGGGGCCAAGAGACCCAGTACTTC

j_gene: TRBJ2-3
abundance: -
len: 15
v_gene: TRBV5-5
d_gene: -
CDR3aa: CASSLESGPTDTQYF
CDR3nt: TGTGCCAGCAGCTTGGAATCAGGACCCACGGATACGCAGTATTTT

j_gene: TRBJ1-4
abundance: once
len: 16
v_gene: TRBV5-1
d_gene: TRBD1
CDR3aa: CASSTGTGNGIEKLFF
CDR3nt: TGCGCCAGCAGCACCGGGACAGGGAATGGTATTGAAAAACTGTTTTTT

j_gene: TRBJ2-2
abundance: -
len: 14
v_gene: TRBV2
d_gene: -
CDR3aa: CASSDDSGIGELFF
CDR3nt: TGTGCCAGCAGTGATGATTCAGGGATCGGGGAGCTGTTTTTT

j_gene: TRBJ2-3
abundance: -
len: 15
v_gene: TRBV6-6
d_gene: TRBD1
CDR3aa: CASSPQGKSTDTQYF
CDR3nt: TGTGCCAGCAGTCCACAGGGGAAGAGCACAGATACGCAGTATTTT

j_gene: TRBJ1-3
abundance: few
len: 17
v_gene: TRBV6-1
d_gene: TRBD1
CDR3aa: CASSANHDRASGNTIYF
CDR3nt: TGTGCCAGCAGTGCAAACCATGACAGGGCTTCTGGAAACACCATATATTTT

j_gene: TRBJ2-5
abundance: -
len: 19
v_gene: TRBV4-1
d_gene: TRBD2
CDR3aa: CASSPSLVLAGGRRETQYF
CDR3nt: TGCGCCAGCAGCCCCTCCCTAGTTTTAGCGGGAGGACGGAGGGAGACCCAGTACTTC

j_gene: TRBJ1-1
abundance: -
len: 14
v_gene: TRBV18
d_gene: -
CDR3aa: CASSPIMAVTEAFF
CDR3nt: TGTGCCAGCTCACCTATTATGGCCGTTACTGAAGCTTTCTTT

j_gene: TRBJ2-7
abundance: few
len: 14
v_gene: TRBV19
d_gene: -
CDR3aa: CASSSFRGADEQYF
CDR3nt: TGTGCCAGTAGCTCATTCCGGGGGGCTGACGAGCAGTACTTC

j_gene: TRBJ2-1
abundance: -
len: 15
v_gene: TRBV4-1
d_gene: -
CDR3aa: CASSHWVGFPNEQFF
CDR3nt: TGCGCCAGCAGCCATTGGGTTGGCTTTCCCAATGAGCAGTTCTTC

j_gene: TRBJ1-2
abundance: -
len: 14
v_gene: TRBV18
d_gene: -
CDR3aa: CASSPPTENYGYTF
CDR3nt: TGTGCCAGCTCACCACCGACAGAGAACTATGGCTACACCTTC

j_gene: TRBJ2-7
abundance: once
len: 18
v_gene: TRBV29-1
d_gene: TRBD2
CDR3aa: CSVEDEAPGLATSYEQYF
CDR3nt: TGCAGCGTTGAAGACGAGGCACCGGGACTAGCGACGTCCTACGAGCAGTACTTC

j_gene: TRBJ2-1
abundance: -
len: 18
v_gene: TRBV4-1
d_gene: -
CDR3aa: CASSPAGTAGHVNNEQFF
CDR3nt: TGCGCCAGCAGCCCAGCCGGAACAGCGGGCCATGTAAACAATGAGCAGTTCTTC

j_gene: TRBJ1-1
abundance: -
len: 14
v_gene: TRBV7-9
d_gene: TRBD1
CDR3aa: CASSGYRGGTEAFF
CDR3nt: TGTGCCAGCAGCGGTTACAGGGGAGGCACTGAAGCTTTCTTT

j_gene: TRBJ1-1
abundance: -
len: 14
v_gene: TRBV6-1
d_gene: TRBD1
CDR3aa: CASRGQGWNTEAFF
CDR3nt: TGTGCCAGCAGGGGACAGGGGTGGAACACTGAAGCTTTCTTT

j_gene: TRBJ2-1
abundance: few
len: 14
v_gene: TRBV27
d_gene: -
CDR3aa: CASSLSPSHHEQFF
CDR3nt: TGTGCCAGCAGTTTATCGCCGAGTCACCATGAGCAGTTCTTC

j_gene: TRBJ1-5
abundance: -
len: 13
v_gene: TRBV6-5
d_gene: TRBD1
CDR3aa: CASRTGYNQPQHF
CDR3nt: TGTGCCAGCAGGACAGGGTACAATCAGCCCCAGCATTTT

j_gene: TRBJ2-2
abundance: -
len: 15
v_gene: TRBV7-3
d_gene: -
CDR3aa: CASSLGGVNTGELFF
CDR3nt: TGTGCCAGCAGCTTAGGAGGGGTAAACACCGGGGAGCTGTTTTTT

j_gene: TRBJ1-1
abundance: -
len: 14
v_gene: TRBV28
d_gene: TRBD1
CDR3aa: CASNTDRGRTEAFF
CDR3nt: TGTGCCAGCAACACGGACAGGGGGAGGACTGAAGCTTTCTTT

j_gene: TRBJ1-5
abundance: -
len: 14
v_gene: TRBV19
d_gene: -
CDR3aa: CASKAYFSNQPQHF
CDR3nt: TGTGCCAGTAAGGCTTACTTTAGCAATCAGCCCCAGCATTTT

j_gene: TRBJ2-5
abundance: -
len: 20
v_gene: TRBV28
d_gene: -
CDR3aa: CASSFVFGPSGTAEQETQYF
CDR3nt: TGTGCCAGCAGTTTTGTTTTCGGCCCCTCCGGGACCGCGGAACAAGAGACCCAGTACTTC

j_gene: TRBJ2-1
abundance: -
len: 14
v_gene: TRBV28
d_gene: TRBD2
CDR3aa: CASSSGLAGYEQFF
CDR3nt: TGTGCCAGCAGTTCGGGACTAGCGGGATATGAGCAGTTCTTC

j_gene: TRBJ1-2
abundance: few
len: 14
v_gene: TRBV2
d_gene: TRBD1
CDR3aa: CASSWEEGARGYTF
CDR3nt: TGTGCCAGCAGTTGGGAGGAGGGGGCGCGGGGCTACACCTTC

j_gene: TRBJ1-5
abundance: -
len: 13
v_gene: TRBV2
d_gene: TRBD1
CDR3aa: CASSTDRGQPQHF
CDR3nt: TGTGCCAGCAGTACCGACAGGGGGCAGCCCCAGCATTTT

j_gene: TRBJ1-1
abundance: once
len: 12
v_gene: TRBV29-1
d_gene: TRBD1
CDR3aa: CSGQGGNTEAFF
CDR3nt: TGCAGCGGACAGGGGGGGAACACTGAAGCTTTCTTT

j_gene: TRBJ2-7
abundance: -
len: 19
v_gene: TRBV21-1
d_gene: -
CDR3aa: CASSTVPRELGGSLPEQYF
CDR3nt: TGTGCCAGCAGCACCGTTCCCCGTGAACTGGGAGGGTCCTTACCCGAGCAGTACTTC

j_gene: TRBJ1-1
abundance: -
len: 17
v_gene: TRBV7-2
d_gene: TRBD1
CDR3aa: CASTRNWDRGLNTEAFF
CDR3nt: TGTGCCAGCACTCGTAATTGGGACAGGGGGCTGAACACTGAAGCTTTCTTT

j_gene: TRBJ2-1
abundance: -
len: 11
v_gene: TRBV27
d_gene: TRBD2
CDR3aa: CASSSGTRRFF
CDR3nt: TGTGCCAGCAGTTCCGGGACTAGGCGGTTCTTC

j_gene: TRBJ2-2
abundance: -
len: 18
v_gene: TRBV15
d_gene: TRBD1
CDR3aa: CATSERPGQGTKTGELFF
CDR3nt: TGTGCCACCAGCGAACGCCCGGGACAGGGGACGAAAACCGGGGAGCTGTTTTTT

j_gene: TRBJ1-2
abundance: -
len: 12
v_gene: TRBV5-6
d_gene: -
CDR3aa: CASSAENYGYTF
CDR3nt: TGTGCCAGCAGCGCAGAAAACTATGGCTACACCTTC

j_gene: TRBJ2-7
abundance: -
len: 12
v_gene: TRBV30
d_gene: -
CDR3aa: CAWSRRGTEQYF
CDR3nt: TGTGCCTGGTCTAGAAGGGGTACCGAGCAGTACTTC